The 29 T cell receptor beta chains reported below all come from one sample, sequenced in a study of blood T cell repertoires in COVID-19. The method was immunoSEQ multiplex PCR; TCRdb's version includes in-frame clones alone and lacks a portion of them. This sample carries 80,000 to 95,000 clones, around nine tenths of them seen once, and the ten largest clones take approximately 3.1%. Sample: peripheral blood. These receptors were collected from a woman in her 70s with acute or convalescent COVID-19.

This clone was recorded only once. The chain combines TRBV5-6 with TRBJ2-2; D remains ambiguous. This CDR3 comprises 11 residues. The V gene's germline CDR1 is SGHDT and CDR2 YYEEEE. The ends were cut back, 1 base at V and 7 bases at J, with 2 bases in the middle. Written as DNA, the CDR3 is TGTGCCAGCAGCTTGTACGGGGAGCTGTTTTTT. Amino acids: CASSLYGELFF.

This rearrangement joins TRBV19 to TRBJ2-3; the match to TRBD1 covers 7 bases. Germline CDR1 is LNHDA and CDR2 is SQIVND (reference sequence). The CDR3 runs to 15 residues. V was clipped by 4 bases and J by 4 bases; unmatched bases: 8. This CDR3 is CASSKLQGPADTQYF. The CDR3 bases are TGTGCCAGTAGTAAATTACAGGGGCCGGCAGATACGCAGTATTTT.

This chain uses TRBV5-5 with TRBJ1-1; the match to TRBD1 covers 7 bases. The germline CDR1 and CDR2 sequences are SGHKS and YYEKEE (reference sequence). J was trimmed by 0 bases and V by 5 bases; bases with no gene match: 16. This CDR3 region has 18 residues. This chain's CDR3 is CASSPITGVGLVNTEAFF. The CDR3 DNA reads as TGTGCCAGCAGTCCAATTACAGGGGTTGGCTTGGTGAACACTGAAGCTTTCTTT.

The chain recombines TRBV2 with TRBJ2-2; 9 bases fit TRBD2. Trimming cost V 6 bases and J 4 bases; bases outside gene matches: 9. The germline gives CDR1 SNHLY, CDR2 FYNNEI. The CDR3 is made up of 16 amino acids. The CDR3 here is CASRKGLASSTGELFF. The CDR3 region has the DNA TGTGCCAGCAGGAAAGGACTAGCGAGCTCCACCGGGGAGCTGTTTTTT.

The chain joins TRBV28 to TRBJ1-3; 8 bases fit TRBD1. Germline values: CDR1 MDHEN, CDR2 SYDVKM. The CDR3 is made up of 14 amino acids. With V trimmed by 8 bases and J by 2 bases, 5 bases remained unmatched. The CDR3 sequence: CASLQGGTGNTIYF. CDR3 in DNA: TGTGCCAGCCTACAGGGGGGAACTGGAAACACCATATATTTT.

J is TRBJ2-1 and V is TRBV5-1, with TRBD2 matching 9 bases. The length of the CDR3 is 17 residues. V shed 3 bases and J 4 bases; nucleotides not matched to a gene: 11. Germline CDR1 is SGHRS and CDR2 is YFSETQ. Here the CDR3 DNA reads TGCGCCAGCAGCTCGGCGATAAGCGGGGGGCCATACAATGAGCAGTTCTTC. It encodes CASSSAISGGPYNEQFF.

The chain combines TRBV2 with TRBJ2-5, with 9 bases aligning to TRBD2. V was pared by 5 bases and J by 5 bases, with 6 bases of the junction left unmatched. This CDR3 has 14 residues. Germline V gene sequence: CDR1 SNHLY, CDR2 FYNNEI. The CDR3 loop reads CASSISGSSETQYF. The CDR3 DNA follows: TGTGCCAGCAGTATTAGCGGGAGCTCGGAGACCCAGTACTTC.

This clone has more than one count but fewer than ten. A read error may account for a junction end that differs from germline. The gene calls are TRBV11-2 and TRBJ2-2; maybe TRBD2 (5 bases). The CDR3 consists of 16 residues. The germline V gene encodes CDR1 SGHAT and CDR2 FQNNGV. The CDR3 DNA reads TGTGCCATCAGCCACCGTGAGGGCGGGAACACCGGGGAGCTGTTTTTT. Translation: CAISHREGGNTGELFF.

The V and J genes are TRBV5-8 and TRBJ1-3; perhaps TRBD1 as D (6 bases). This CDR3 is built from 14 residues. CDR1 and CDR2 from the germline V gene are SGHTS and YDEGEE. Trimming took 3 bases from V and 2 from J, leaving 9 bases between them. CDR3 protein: CASSSQGTGNTIYF. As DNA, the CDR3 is TGTGCCAGCAGCTCACAGGGTACTGGAAACACCATATATTTT. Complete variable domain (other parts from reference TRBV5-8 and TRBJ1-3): EAGVTQSPTHLIKTRGQQATLRCSPISGHTSVYWYQQALGLGLQFLLWYDEGEERNRGNFPPRFSGRQFPNYSSELNVNALELEDSALYLCASSSQGTGNTIYFGEGSWLTVV.

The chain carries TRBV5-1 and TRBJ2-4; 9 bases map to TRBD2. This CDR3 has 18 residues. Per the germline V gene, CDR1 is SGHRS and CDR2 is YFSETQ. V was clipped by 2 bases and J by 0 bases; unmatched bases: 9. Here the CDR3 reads CASSLVREGGLAKNIQYF. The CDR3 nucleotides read TGCGCCAGCAGCTTAGTGCGGGAGGGGGGACTAGCCAAAAACATTCAGTACTTC.

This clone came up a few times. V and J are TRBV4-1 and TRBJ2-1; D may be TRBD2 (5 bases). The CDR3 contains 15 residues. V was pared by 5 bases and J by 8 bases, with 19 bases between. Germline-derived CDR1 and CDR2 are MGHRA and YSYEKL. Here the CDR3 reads CASSERWTGSHEQFF. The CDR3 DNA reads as TGCGCCAGCAGCGAAAGGTGGACTGGATCCCATGAGCAGTTCTTC.

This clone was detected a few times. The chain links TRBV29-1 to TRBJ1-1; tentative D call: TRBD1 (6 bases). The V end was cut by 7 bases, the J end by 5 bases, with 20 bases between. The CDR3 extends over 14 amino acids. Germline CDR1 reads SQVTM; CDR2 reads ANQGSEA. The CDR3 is CSAMGGGVRTEAFF. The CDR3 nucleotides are TGCAGCGCGATGGGCGGGGGCGTGAGGACTGAAGCTTTCTTT.

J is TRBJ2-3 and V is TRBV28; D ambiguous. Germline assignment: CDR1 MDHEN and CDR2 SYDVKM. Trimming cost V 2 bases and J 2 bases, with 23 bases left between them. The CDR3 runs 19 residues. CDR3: CASSLEEWLAPLSTDTQYF. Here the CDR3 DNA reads TGTGCCAGCAGTTTAGAGGAATGGCTGGCTCCGCTTTCCACAGATACGCAGTATTTT.

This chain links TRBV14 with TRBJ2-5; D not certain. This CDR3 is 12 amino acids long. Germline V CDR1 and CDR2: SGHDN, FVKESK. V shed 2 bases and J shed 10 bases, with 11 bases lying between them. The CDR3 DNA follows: TGTGCCAGCAGCCAACGCCCCTACGGCCAGTACTTC. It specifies CASSQRPYGQYF.

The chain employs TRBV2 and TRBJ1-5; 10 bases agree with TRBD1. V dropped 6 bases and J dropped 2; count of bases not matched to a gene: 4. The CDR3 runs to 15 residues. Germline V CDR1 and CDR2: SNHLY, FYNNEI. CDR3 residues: CASRVTGGGNQPQHF. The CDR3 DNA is TGTGCCAGCAGGGTGACAGGGGGCGGCAATCAGCCCCAGCATTTT.

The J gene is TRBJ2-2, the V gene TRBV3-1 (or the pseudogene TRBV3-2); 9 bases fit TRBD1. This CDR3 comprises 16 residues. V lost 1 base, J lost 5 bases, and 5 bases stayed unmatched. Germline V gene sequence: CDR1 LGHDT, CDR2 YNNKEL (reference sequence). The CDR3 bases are TGTGCCAGCAGCCAAGGGGGGACAGGGAATACCGGGGAGCTGTTTTTT. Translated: CASSQGGTGNTGELFF.

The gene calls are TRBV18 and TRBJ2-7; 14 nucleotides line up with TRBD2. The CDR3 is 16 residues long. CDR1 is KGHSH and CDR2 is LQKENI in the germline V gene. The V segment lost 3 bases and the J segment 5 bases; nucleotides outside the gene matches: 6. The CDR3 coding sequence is TGTGCCAGCTCACCTAGAGGGACTAGCGGGAGTCACGAGCAGTACTTC. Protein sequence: CASSPRGTSGSHEQYF.

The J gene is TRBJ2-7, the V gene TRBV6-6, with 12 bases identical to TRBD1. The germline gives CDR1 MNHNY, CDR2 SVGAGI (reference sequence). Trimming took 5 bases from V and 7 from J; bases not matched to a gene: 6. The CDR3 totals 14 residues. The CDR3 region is CASSPGTGGGEQYV. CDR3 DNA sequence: TGTGCCAGCAGTCCCGGGACAGGGGGCGGTGAGCAGTACGTC.

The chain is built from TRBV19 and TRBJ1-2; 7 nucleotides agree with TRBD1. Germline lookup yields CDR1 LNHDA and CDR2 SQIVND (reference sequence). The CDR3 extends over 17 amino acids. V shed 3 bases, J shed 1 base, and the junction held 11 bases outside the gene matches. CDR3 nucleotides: TGTGCCAGTAGTATTTTAGCCGGGACAGCTAATAACTATGGCTACACCTTC. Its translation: CASSILAGTANNYGYTF.

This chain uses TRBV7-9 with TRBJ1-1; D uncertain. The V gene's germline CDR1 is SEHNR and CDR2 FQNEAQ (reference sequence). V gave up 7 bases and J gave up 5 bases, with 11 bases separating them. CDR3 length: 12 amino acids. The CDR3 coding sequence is TGTGCCAGCAACGGTGGTAATACTGAAGCTTTCTTT. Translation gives CASNGGNTEAFF.

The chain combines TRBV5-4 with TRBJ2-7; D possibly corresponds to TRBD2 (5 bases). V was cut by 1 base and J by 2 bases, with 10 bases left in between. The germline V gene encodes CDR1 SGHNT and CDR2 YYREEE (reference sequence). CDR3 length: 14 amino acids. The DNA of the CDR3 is TGTGCCAGCAGCTTGAGCACGGGGACCTACGAGCAGTACTTC. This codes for CASSLSTGTYEQYF. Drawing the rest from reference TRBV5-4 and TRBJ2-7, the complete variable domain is ETGVTQSPTHLIKTRGQQVTLRCSSQSGHNTVSWYQQALGQGPQFIFQYYREEENGRGNFPPRFSGLQFPNYSSELNVNALELDDSALYLCASSLSTGTYEQYFGPGTRLTVT.

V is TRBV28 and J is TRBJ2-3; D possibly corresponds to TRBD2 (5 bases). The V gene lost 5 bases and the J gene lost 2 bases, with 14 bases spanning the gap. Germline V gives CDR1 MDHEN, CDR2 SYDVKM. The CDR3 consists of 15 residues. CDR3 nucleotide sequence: TGTGCCAGCAGTCCTAGCACCTACACCACAGATACGCAGTATTTT. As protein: CASSPSTYTTDTQYF.

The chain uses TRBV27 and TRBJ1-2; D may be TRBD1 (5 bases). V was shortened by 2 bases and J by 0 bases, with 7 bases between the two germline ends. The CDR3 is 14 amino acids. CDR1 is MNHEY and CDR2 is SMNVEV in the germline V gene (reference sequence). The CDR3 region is CASSLTGANYGYTF. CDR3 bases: TGTGCCAGCAGTTTAACAGGAGCTAACTATGGCTACACCTTC.

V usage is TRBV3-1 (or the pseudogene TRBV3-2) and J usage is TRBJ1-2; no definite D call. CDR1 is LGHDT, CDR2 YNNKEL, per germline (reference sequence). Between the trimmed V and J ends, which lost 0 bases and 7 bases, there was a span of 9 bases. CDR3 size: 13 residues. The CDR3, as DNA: TGTGCCAGCAGCCAAGATGTAAAAGCTGGCTACACCTTC. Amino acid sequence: CASSQDVKAGYTF.

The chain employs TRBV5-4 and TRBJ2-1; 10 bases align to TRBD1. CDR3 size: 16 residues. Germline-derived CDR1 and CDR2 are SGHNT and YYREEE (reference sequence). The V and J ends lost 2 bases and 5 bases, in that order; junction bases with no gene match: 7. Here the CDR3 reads CASSLIDRGLDNEQFF. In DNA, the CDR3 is TGTGCCAGCAGCTTAATAGACAGGGGGCTCGACAATGAGCAGTTCTTC.

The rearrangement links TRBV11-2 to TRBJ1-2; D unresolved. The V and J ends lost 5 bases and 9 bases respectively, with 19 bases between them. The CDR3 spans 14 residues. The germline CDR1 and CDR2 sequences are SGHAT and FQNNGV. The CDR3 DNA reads TGTGCCAGCAGCCCAAGTGGCCAGAGGGAAAGCTACACCTTC. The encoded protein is CASSPSGQRESYTF.

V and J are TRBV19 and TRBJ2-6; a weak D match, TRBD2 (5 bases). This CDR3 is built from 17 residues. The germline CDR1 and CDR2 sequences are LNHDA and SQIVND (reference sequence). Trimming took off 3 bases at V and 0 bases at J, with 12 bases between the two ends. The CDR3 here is CASSIEGGNSGANVLTF. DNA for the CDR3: TGTGCCAGTAGTATTGAGGGCGGTAACTCTGGGGCCAACGTCCTGACTTTC.

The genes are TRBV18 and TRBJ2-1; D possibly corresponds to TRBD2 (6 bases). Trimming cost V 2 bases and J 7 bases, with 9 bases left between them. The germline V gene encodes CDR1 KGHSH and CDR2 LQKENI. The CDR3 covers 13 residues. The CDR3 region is CASSPASVNEQFF. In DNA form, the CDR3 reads TGTGCCAGCTCACCAGCTAGCGTTAATGAGCAGTTCTTC.

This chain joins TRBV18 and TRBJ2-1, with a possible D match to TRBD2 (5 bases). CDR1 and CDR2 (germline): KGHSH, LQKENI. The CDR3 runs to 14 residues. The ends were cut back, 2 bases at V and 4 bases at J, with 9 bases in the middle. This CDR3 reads CASSPGERYNEQFF. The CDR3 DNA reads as TGTGCCAGCTCACCAGGGGAGCGGTACAATGAGCAGTTCTTC. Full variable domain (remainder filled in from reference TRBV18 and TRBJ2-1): NAGVMQNPRHLVRRRGQEARLRCSPMKGHSHVYWYRQLPEEGLKFMVYLQKENIIDESGMPKERFSAEFPKEGPSILRIQQVVRGDSAAYFCASSPGERYNEQFFGPGTRLTVL.